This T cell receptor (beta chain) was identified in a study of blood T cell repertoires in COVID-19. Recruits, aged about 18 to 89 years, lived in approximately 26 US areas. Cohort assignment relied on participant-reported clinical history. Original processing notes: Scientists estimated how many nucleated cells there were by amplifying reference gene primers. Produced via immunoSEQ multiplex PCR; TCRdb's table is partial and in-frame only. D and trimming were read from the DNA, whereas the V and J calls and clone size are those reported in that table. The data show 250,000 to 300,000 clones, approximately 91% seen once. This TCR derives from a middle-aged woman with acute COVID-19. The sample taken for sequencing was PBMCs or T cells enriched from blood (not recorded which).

The CDR3 here is CASSTRDTYNSPLHF. CDR3 DNA sequence: TGCGCCAGCAGCACCAGGGACACCTATAATTCACCCCTCCACTTT. The rearrangement joins TRBV5-1 to TRBJ1-6, with a weak D call TRBD1 (6 bases). This CDR3 contains 15 residues. Trimming took off 4 bases at V and 2 bases at J, with 10 bases between the two ends. From germline, CDR1 is SGHRS and CDR2 YFSETQ.